This TCR beta chain was retrieved from a study of tissue T cells after allogeneic stem cell transplantation. Trimming cost V 2 bases and J 3 bases, with 5 bases left between them. In germline, CDR1 is KGHPV, CDR2 FQNQEV (reference sequence). This CDR3 is 14 amino acids long. This clone was observed a few times. The antigen remains undetermined. The genes are named according to mouse. Coverage ceases 1 residue before the CDR3 finishes, and the germline J gene fills in the end. Survey-depth TCRbeta CDR3 sequencing reported V/J genes and productive frequencies. Produced via immunoSEQ multiplex PCR; TCRdb's table is partial and in-frame only. The sample consists of approximately 4,000 clones, more than 40% of them appearing once. Regarding time point: mouse harvest day 14 after allogeneic transplant. Tail vein injection delivered 10^7 T-cell-depleted bone marrow cells and 10^6 splenic CD5+ T cells. Mice had MHC-mismatched B6 into BALB/c GVHD, sampled day 7 or 14.

Regarding the study as a whole: Tissue-detected TCR repertoire was only partly captured by blood and spleen T cells. Few T cell clones were shared across patients, but motif clusters showed tissue-specific shared signatures.

Material: lymph node tissue. The TCR originated in a female BALB/c mouse given C57BL/6 T cells with graft-versus-host disease after an allogeneic hematopoietic cell transplant. The V call is TRBV26, the J call TRBJ1-6; the D is unclear. TRBJ1-6 is known as an ORF, though its function is uncertain. CDR3 residues: CASSLNNYNSPLYF. The covered CDR3 bases are TGTGCCAGCAGTCTGAACAACTATAATTCGCCCCTCTAC.